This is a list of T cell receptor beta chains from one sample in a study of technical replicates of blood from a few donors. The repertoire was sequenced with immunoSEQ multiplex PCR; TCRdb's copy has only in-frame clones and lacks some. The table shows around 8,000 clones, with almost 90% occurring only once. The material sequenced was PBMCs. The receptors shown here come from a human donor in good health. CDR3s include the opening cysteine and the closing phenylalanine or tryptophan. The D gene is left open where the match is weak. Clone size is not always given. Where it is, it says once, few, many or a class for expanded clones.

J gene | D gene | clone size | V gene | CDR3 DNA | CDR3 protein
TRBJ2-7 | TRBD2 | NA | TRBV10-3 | TGTGCCATCAGTGAGTCTCTAGCGGGAGGGAGCTCCTACGAGCAGTACTTC | CAISESLAGGSSYEQYF
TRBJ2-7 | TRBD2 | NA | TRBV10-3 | TGTGCCATCCGAGGGGCTAGCGGGAGGGTCGAGCAGTACTTC | CAIRGASGRVEQYF
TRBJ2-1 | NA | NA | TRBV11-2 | TGTGCCAGCAGCCGGGGGTGGACCGGAGGTAATGAGCAGTTCTTC | CASSRGWTGGNEQFF
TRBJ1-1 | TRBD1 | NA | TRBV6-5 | TGTGCCACCTGGGACAGGTGGAACACTGAAGCTTTCTTT | CATWDRWNTEAFF
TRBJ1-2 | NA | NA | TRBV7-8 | TGTGCCAGCAGCTTAGAGATCCTCCCATTAGCAAACTATGGCTACACCTTC | CASSLEILPLANYGYTF
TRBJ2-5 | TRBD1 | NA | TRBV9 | TGTGCCAGCACAAGACAGGGGGCTTGGGAGACCCAGTACTTC | CASTRQGAWETQYF
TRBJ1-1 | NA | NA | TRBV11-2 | TGTGCCAGCAGCTCAAGGAGGAGGGAAAGCGAAGCTTTCTTT | CASSSRRRESEAFF
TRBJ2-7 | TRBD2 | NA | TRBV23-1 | TGCGCCAGCAGTCAGTGCTGTAGCGGGAGCTCCTACGAGCAGTACTTC | CASSQCCSGSSYEQYF
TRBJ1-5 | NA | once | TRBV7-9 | TGTGCCAGCAGCTTTGGGACATTTGCCGATCAGCCCCAGCATTTT | CASSFGTFADQPQHF
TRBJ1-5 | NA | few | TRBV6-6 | TGTGCCAGCACGCAGGGGAACCAGCCCCAGCATTTT | CASTQGNQPQHF
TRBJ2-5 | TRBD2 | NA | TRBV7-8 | TGTGCCAGCAGCTTAGAAGTAGCGGGAGGGCCTCGGGAGACCCAGTACTTC | CASSLEVAGGPRETQYF
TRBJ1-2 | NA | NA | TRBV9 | TGTGCCAGCAGGGAGGATCTTAACTATGGCTACACCTTC | CASREDLNYGYTF
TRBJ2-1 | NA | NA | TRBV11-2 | TGTGCCAGCAGCTTAGGTGGCGGGGTCTACAATGAGCAGTTCTTC | CASSLGGGVYNEQFF
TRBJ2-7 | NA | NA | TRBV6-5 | TGTGCCAGCAGTTACTCGTCAGGGTCCGGGGGCGAGCAGTACTTC | CASSYSSGSGGEQYF
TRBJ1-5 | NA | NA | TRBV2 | TGTGCCAGCAATACCTTGGGAGGGAGCGACCAGCCCCAGCATTTT | CASNTLGGSDQPQHF
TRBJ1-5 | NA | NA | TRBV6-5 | TGTGCCAGCAGTTTACAGTATAGCAATCAGCCCCAGCATTTT | CASSLQYSNQPQHF
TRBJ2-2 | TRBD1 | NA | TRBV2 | TGTGCCAGCAGAAACTACAGGGGATCCGGGGAGCTGTTTTTT | CASRNYRGSGELFF
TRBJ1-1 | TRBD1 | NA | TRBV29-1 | TGCAGCGTCCGGGACAGGGGCACTGAAGCTTTCTTT | CSVRDRGTEAFF
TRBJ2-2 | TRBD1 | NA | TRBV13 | TGTGCCAGCAGCCTCGGACAGGGGAGCACCGGGGAGCTGTTTTTT | CASSLGQGSTGELFF
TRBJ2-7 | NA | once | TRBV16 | TGTGCCAGCAGCCAATCGCTAGGACAGATCTACGAGCAGTACTTC | CASSQSLGQIYEQYF
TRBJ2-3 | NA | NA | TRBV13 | TGTGCCAGCAGCTCAAGAGACAGGTGGACAGATACGCAGTATTTT | CASSSRDRWTDTQYF
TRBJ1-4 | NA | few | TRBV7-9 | TGTGCCAGCAGCTATAACAGGGATCTTAATGAAAAACTGTTTTTT | CASSYNRDLNEKLFF
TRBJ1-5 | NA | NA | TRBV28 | TGTGCCAGCAGCACCGGACAGCAAAGCAATCAGCCCCAGCATTTT | CASSTGQQSNQPQHF
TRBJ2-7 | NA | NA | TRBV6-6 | TGTGCCAGCACAGGCCTTTACGAGCAGTACTTC | CASTGLYEQYF
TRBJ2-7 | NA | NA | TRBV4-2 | TGTGCCAGCAGCCAAGATCGGAGGGAGCAGTACTTC | CASSQDRREQYF
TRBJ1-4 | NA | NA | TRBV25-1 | TGTGCCAGCAAACAGGGAGGGCTGGAAAAACTGTTTTTT | CASKQGGLEKLFF
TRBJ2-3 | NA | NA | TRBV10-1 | TGCGCCAGCAGTGTCCAGACCCCAGTTGGGCCAGATACGCAGTATTTT | CASSVQTPVGPDTQYF
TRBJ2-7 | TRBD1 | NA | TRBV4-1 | TGCGCCAGCAGCCAAGATGGGGACAGGGGAGTCGGCGAGCAGTACTTC | CASSQDGDRGVGEQYF